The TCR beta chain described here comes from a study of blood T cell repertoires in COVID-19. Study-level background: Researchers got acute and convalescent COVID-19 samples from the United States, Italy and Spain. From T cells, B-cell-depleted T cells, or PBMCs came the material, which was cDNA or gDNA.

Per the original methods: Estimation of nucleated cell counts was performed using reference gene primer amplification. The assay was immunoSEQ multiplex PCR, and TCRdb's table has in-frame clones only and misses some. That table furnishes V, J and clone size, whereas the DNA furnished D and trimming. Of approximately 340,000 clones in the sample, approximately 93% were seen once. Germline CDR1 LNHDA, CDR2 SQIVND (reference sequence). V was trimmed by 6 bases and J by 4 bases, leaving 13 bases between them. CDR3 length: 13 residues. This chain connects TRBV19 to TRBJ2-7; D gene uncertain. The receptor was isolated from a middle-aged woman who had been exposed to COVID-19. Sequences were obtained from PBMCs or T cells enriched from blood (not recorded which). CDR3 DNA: TGTGCCAGTAGCCTTGTTGGCAGTTACGAGCAGTACTTC. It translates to CASSLVGSYEQYF. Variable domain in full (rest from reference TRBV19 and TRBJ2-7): DGGITQSPKYLFRKEGQNVTLSCEQNLNHDAMYWYRQDPGQGLRLIYYSQIVNDFQKGDIAEGYSVSREKKESFPLTVTSAQKNPTAFYLCASSLVGSYEQYFGPGTRLTVT.